The 17 T cell receptor beta chains reported below all come from one sample, sequenced in a study of blood T cells in healthy people across ages. The second PCR ran about 6 to 12 cycles with a sample-barcoded 5' primer and J-beta primers. TCRdb processed the 5' RACE reads anew with MiXCR; each CDR3 protein has one entry. The data hold some 850,000 distinct CDR3 sequences, with roughly 26% observed a single time. These same records also appear under a second study, on T cells of mothers and their children.

Sequencing was performed on blood. Source of these receptors: a boy aged 5-17 years in good health.

The chain is built from TRBV7-2 and TRBJ2-4; D tentatively reads TRBD1 or TRBD2 (6 bases each). CDR1 and CDR2 from the germline V gene are SGHTA and FQGNSA. V dropped 2 bases and J dropped 8 bases, with 13 bases sitting between them. The CDR3 contains 14 residues. The chain's CDR3 is CASSLISGADIQYF. The CDR3 DNA follows: TGTGCCAGCAGCTTAATTTCGGGGGCGGACATTCAGTACTTC.

The J gene is TRBJ2-3, the V gene TRBV5-5; 8 nucleotides align to TRBD2. CDR1 and CDR2 (germline): SGHKS, YYEKEE (reference sequence). There are 15 residues in the CDR3. J lost 5 bases, V lost 4 bases, and 9 bases had no gene match. The CDR3 reads CASSRPGGAGDTQYF. CDR3 bases: TGTGCCAGCAGCCGCCCGGGGGGGGCCGGAGATACGCAGTATTTT.

This clonotype was seen a handful of times. J is TRBJ1-1 and V is TRBV6-1; D may be TRBD1 (6 bases). The CDR3 is 17 amino acids. CDR1 MNHNS and CDR2 SASEGT come from the germline V gene. V lost 6 bases to trimming and J lost 2 bases, with 22 bases between them. CDR3 in DNA: TGTGCCAGCAGGCCCGATCTGACAGGACGCGTCAACACTGAAGCTTTCTTT. Translating it yields CASRPDLTGRVNTEAFF.

The rearrangement joins TRBV6-1 to TRBJ2-5, with 11 bases lining up with TRBD2. The germline CDR1 and CDR2 sequences are MNHNS and SASEGT. The CDR3 is 16 residues long. Trimming cost V 6 bases and J 1 base; bases outside gene matches: 7. The CDR3 spells CASSHTSGGLQETQYF. As DNA, the CDR3 is TGTGCCAGCAGCCACACTAGCGGGGGCCTCCAAGAGACCCAGTACTTC.

This sequence joins TRBV5-4 and TRBJ2-5, with D possibly matching TRBD1 (7 bases). There are 18 residues in the CDR3. Trimming pared 2 bases from V and 4 bases from J, leaving 24 bases between. In germline, CDR1 is SGHNT, CDR2 YYREEE (reference sequence). The CDR3 coding sequence is TGTGCCAGCAGCTTAGGTGTGGTTCTAGCAGGGGGGCGAGAGACCCAGTACTTC. Protein: CASSLGVVLAGGRETQYF.

The chain has TRBV10-3 and TRBJ1-4, with D possibly matching TRBD1 (5 bases). Trimming took off 3 bases at V and 8 bases at J, with 16 bases between the two ends. This CDR3 is built from 15 residues. Germline V lookup: CDR1 ENHRY, CDR2 SYGVKD. Written as DNA, the CDR3 is TGTGCCATCAGTGACGGGACCCAGCAGGGCGAAAAACTGTTTTTT. This codes for CAISDGTQQGEKLFF.

This clonotype was seen once. This chain uses TRBV5-5 with TRBJ1-2; TRBD1 matches 7 bases. This CDR3 has 14 amino acids. The V gene end was trimmed by 6 bases and the J gene end by 1 base; junction bases not matched to a gene: 6. CDR1 is SGHKS, CDR2 YYEKEE, per germline (reference sequence). DNA of the CDR3: TGTGCCAGCACTCCGGGACAGAATAACTATGGCTACACCTTC. Protein: CASTPGQNNYGYTF. The complete variable domain, with remaining parts taken from reference TRBV5-5 and TRBJ1-2, reads DAGVTQSPTHLIKTRGQQVTLRCSPISGHKSVSWYQQVLGQGPQFIFQYYEKEERGRGNFPDRFSARQFPNYSSELNVNALLLGDSALYLCASTPGQNNYGYTFGSGTRLTVV.

This clonotype was picked up a small number of times. One end of the junction does not line up with germline, which may come from a read error. The chain carries TRBV28 and TRBJ1-5; 8 nucleotides line up with TRBD1. Germline-derived CDR1 and CDR2 are MDHEN and SYDVKM. The CDR3 sequence is 16 residues long. The CDR3 loop is CASSAVGGQEVFIPSF. The CDR3 coding sequence is TGTGCCAGCAGCGCGGTGGGGGGACAGGAGGTTTTCATCCCTAGTTTT.

The table lists this clonotype with a few counts. The chain carries TRBV11-2 and TRBJ2-2; 13 positions agree with TRBD2. V lost 5 bases, J lost 7 bases, and 7 bases stayed unmatched. The CDR3 has 16 residues. Germline CDR1 and CDR2: SGHAT and FQNNGV. In DNA, the CDR3 is TGTGCCAGCAGCCGTACTAGCGGGGGGGCTGGCGGGGAGCTGTTTTTT. Translation gives CASSRTSGGAGGELFF.

This chain links TRBV7-9 with TRBJ1-4, with D hard to call. This CDR3 contains 14 residues. CDR1 is SEHNR, CDR2 FQNEAQ, per germline (reference sequence). V shed 3 bases and J shed 7 bases, with 12 bases lying between them. The CDR3 protein is CASSFPGPGEKLFF. CDR3 DNA: TGTGCCAGCAGCTTCCCCGGGCCGGGTGAAAAACTGTTTTTT.

As concerns this clonotype: One end of the junction fails to match germline, which may point to a read error. The genes are TRBV10-3 and TRBJ2-1; TRBD2 matches at 9 bases. The DNA end lines up better with TRBJ2-5; the J call may be wrong. Germline V lookup: CDR1 ENHRY, CDR2 SYGVKD. The CDR3 length is 14 residues. CDR3 DNA sequence: TGCGCCATCAGTGAGGAAGGACTAGCGGAGACCCAGTACTTC. Its protein is CAISEEGLAETQYF.

The chain links TRBV6-6 to TRBJ1-5, with 8 bases matching TRBD1. This CDR3 region has 16 residues. V shed 0 bases, J shed 4 bases, and the junction held 5 bases outside the gene matches. Germline CDR1 reads MNHNY; CDR2 reads SVGAGI (reference sequence). CDR3 DNA: TGTGCCAGCAGTTACTCCGGACAGGGAGGAAATCAGCCCCAGCATTTT. Amino acids: CASSYSGQGGNQPQHF.

The rearrangement joins TRBV6-6 to TRBJ2-7; 8 nucleotides match TRBD1. The CDR3 consists of 15 residues. Germline trimming cut 7 bases from V and 3 bases from J; bases unmatched to any gene: 11. Germline lookup yields CDR1 MNHNY and CDR2 SVGAGI (reference sequence). The DNA for the CDR3 is TGTGCCAGCATCGAGGTCCCAGGGGGCCTCTACGAGCAGTACTTC. Translating gives CASIEVPGGLYEQYF.

This clonotype was detected a few times. The chain combines TRBV7-8 with TRBJ2-2, with 7 bases fitting TRBD2. From germline, CDR1 is SGHVS and CDR2 FQNEAQ. The length of the CDR3 is 14 residues. V was pared by 7 bases and J by 6 bases, with 8 bases of the junction left unmatched. CDR3 protein: CASKGRGLPGELFF. CDR3 nucleotide sequence: TGTGCCAGCAAGGGGCGGGGGTTGCCCGGGGAGCTGTTTTTT.

The chain combines TRBV20-1 with TRBJ1-2; D uncertain. The germline CDR1 and CDR2 sequences are DFQATT and SNEGSKA (reference sequence). V dropped 0 bases and J dropped 8 bases, with 7 bases sitting between them. The CDR3 spans 11 residues. As DNA, the CDR3 is TGCAGTGCTAGAGAGAGGTACGGCTACACCTTC. Translating gives CSARERYGYTF.

The chain links TRBV7-9 to TRBJ1-2; no definite D call. This CDR3 comprises 12 residues. Germline CDR1 SEHNR, CDR2 FQNEAQ (reference sequence). With 3 bases removed from V and 3 bases from J, the gap between germline ends came to 5 bases. The CDR3 region is CASSFSDYGYTF. Here the CDR3 DNA reads TGTGCCAGCAGCTTTTCAGACTATGGCTACACCTTC.

The V and J genes are TRBV19 and TRBJ2-5; maybe TRBD1 (5 bases). The end of the DNA aligns better with TRBJ2-7, so the J call may be wrong. CDR3 length: 14 amino acids. The germline gives CDR1 LNHDA, CDR2 SQIVND (reference sequence). In nucleotides, the CDR3 is TGTGCCAGTAGTAAACCCGGACACGACTACGAGCAGTACTTC. Translation: CASSKPGHDYEQYF.